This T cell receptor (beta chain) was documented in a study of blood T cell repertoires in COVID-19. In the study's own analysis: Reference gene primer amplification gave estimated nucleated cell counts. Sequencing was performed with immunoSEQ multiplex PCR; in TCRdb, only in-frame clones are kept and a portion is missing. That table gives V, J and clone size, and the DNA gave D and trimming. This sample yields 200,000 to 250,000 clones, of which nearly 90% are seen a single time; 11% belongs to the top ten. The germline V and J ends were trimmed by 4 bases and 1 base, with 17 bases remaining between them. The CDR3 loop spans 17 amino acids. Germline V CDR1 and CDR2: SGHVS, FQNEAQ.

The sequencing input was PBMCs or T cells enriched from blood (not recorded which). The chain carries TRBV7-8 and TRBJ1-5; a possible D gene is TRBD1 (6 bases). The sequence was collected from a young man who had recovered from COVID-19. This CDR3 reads CASSSRNSGQSNQPQHF. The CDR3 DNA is TGTGCCAGCAGCTCCAGAAACTCAGGACAGAGCAATCAGCCCCAGCATTTT.